Each of the 30 T cell receptor beta chains below was sequenced from the same sample in a study of beta chain features in type 1 diabetes. The sequenced template was cDNA made from the entire isolated RNA. The repertoire was sequenced with immunoSEQ multiplex PCR; TCRdb's copy has only in-frame clones and lacks some. The repertoire consists of 600,000 to 650,000 clones, with about 14% occurring once and the leading ten covering around 0.095%. Material for sequencing was naive CD4+ T cells from blood. Every receptor here comes from a man aged 18-30 years in good health.

This clone was detected a few times. This chain connects TRBV25-1 to TRBJ2-3; D call uncertain. Germline V lookup: CDR1 MGHDK, CDR2 SYGVNS. The CDR3 runs to 14 residues. Trimming left V 2 bases short and J 0 bases short, with 6 bases between. The CDR3 bases are TGTGCCAGCAGTGAACGGCGTAGCACAGATACGCAGTATTTT. It encodes CASSERRSTDTQYF.

This clone was observed a few times. The V and J genes are TRBV9 and TRBJ2-1; 8 bases are a match to TRBD2. The CDR3 spans 15 residues. CDR1 and CDR2 from the germline V gene are SGDLS and YYNGEE. With 6 bases clipped from V and 1 base from J, the junction kept 6 bases outside the gene matches. The CDR3 spells CASTSERESYNEQFF. The DNA of the CDR3 is TGTGCCAGCACCTCCGAGCGGGAGTCCTACAATGAGCAGTTCTTC.

The gene calls are TRBV28 and TRBJ1-1; TRBD1 aligns across 7 bases. This CDR3 spans 16 amino acids. The V and J ends lost 6 bases and 2 bases, in that order; junction bases with no gene match: 12. Germline CDR1 reads MDHEN; CDR2 reads SYDVKM. CDR3 residues: CASSPNQWDSNTEAFF. The CDR3 DNA reads as TGTGCCAGCAGCCCTAACCAATGGGACAGTAACACTGAAGCTTTCTTT.

This chain connects TRBV15 to TRBJ1-1, with 8 bases that match TRBD1. Germline V CDR1 and CDR2: LNHNV, YYDKDF (reference sequence). This CDR3 has 15 residues. V gave up 5 bases and J gave up 3 bases; unmatched junction bases: 8. CDR3 protein: CATSGGQGGDTEAFF. CDR3 coding DNA: TGTGCCACCAGCGGCGGACAGGGTGGGGACACTGAAGCTTTCTTT. The full variable domain, rest sourced from reference TRBV15 and TRBJ1-1, is DAMVIQNPRYQVTQFGKPVTLSCSQTLNHNVMYWYQQKSSQAPKLLFHYYDKDFNNEADTPDNFQSRRPNTSFCFLDIRSPGLGDTAMYLCATSGGQGGDTEAFFGQGTRLTVV.

The chain combines TRBV15 with TRBJ2-4; 8 bases fit TRBD2. This CDR3 spans 18 amino acids. Trimming removed 1 base from V and 1 base from J; junction bases left unmatched: 9. The germline V gene encodes CDR1 LNHNV and CDR2 YYDKDF (reference sequence). CDR3 sequence: CATSRGLTGLGAKNIQYF. CDR3 nucleotide sequence: TGTGCCACCAGCAGAGGATTAACGGGACTAGGGGCCAAAAACATTCAGTACTTC.

The chain recombines TRBV15 with TRBJ1-6, with D possibly being TRBD1 (5 bases). This CDR3 has 14 amino acids. Germline CDR1 reads LNHNV; CDR2 reads YYDKDF (reference sequence). V was clipped by 0 bases and J by 10 bases, with 10 bases between them. CDR3 in amino acids: CATSRDPTGSPLHF. DNA of the CDR3: TGTGCCACCAGCAGAGACCCTACAGGATCACCCCTCCACTTT.

Only a few counts were recorded for this clone. The chain recombines TRBV7-9 with TRBJ2-6; D gene ambiguous. Germline V lookup: CDR1 SEHNR, CDR2 FQNEAQ (reference sequence). V was trimmed by 4 bases and J by 4 bases, leaving 17 bases between them. The CDR3 sequence is 17 residues long. DNA for the CDR3: TGTGCCAGCAGCTATTTGGGCCAGTCCCCCGGGGCCAACGTCCTGACTTTC. Translation: CASSYLGQSPGANVLTF.

This clone was found a few times. The chain employs TRBV18 and TRBJ1-5; no reliable D call. Trimming took off 3 bases at V and 7 bases at J, with 22 bases between the two ends. The CDR3 runs 17 residues. CDR1 KGHSH and CDR2 LQKENI come from the germline V gene. CDR3 amino acids: CASSPRGREARIQPQHF. The DNA for the CDR3 is TGTGCCAGCTCACCTCGAGGGAGGGAGGCAAGGATCCAGCCCCAGCATTTT.

The J gene is TRBJ2-7, the V gene TRBV15; 7 nucleotides agree with TRBD1. With 0 bases clipped from V and 1 base from J, the junction kept 3 bases outside the gene matches. CDR3 length: 15 amino acids. Germline V gives CDR1 LNHNV, CDR2 YYDKDF (reference sequence). The CDR3 bases are TGTGCCACCAGCAGAGATAAGGGGGCTTCCTACGAGCAGTACTTC. This codes for CATSRDKGASYEQYF.

The chain uses TRBV7-2 and TRBJ2-6; 10 bases are shared with TRBD1. J lost 0 bases, V lost 5 bases, and 7 bases had no gene match. The germline gives CDR1 SGHTA, CDR2 FQGNSA. The CDR3 spans 18 residues. The CDR3 region is CASSLRGQGTSGANVLTF. In DNA form, the CDR3 reads TGTGCCAGCAGCCTCAGGGGACAGGGGACCTCTGGGGCCAACGTCCTGACTTTC.

This rearrangement joins TRBV6-5 to TRBJ2-7; the D is unclear. Trimming left V 8 bases short and J 2 bases short, with 19 bases between. Germline V gene sequence: CDR1 MNHEY, CDR2 SVGAGI. The length of the CDR3 is 15 residues. CDR3 loop: CASSLGGRPPYEQYF. The CDR3 DNA reads as TGTGCCAGCTCATTGGGTGGCAGGCCACCCTACGAGCAGTACTTC.

This clone was found a few times. The rearrangement joins TRBV29-1 to TRBJ1-5, with a weak D call TRBD1 (5 bases). V dropped 5 bases and J dropped 6 bases, with 14 bases sitting between them. This CDR3 spans 13 amino acids. From germline, CDR1 is SQVTM and CDR2 ANQGSEA. CDR3: CSVSRGQGQPQHF. CDR3 in DNA: TGCAGCGTTAGTAGGGGTCAGGGTCAGCCCCAGCATTTT.

The CDR3 nucleotides read TGCGCCAGCAGTCCTAGACAGGGTCGCCCCACTAGCGGGAGGGCCCGGTGGTACGATACGCAGTATTTT. It translates to CASSPRQGRPTSGRARWYDTQYF. V and J are TRBV5-1 and TRBJ2-3; 13 nucleotides align to TRBD2. The CDR3 length is 23 residues. The V gene's germline CDR1 is SGHRS and CDR2 YFSETQ. J was trimmed by 6 bases and V by 5 bases; bases with no gene match: 30. Filled out from reference TRBV5-1 and TRBJ2-3, the complete variable domain reads KAGVTQTPRYLIKTRGQQVTLSCSPISGHRSVSWYQQTPGQGLQFLFEYFSETQRNKGNFPGRFSGRQFSNSRSEMNVSTLELGDSALYLCASSPRQGRPTSGRARWYDTQYFGPGTRLTVL.

A remark on this clone: At the DNA level, this CDR3 is encoded by other sequences in the same sample as well. V gene TRBV7-2 combines with J gene TRBJ2-2; D possibly corresponds to TRBD1 (5 bases). There are 14 residues in the CDR3. Germline assignment: CDR1 SGHTA and CDR2 FQGNSA. V was shortened by 5 bases and J by 1 base, with 8 bases between the two germline ends. CDR3 amino acids: CASSPQGNTGELFF. The CDR3 DNA reads as TGTGCCAGCAGCCCCCAGGGGAACACCGGGGAGCTGTTTTTT.

This clone was seen more than once but under ten times. The gene calls are TRBV5-1 and TRBJ2-7; 8 bases match TRBD2. Looked up from germline, CDR1 is SGHRS and CDR2 is YFSETQ. J gave up 0 bases and V 6 bases, and 11 bases lay outside the gene matches. This CDR3 is built from 16 residues. The CDR3 DNA follows: TGCGCCAGCACCCCGGAGAGCGGGAGAGGCTCCTACGAGCAGTACTTC. Residues: CASTPESGRGSYEQYF.

This clone appeared a few times. This rearrangement joins TRBV7-9 to TRBJ2-7; TRBD1 is a possible D gene (5 bases). From germline, CDR1 is SEHNR and CDR2 FQNEAQ (reference sequence). With 2 bases removed from V and 5 bases from J, the gap between germline ends came to 16 bases. The CDR3 runs to 15 residues. The CDR3 DNA reads as TGTGCCAGCAGCTTAAGCACAGGTGTAAGCCACGAGCAGTACTTC. This translates into CASSLSTGVSHEQYF.

The V call is TRBV11-3, the J call TRBJ2-6; no definite D call. CDR1 is SGHNT and CDR2 is YENEEA in the germline V gene. The V and J ends lost 1 base and 0 bases respectively, with 4 bases between them. The CDR3 runs 15 residues. DNA of the CDR3: TGTGCCAGCAGCTTAGCCTCCTCTGGGGCCAACGTCCTGACTTTC. The encoded protein is CASSLASSGANVLTF.

The chain has TRBV28 and TRBJ1-1; tentatively, D is TRBD1 (5 bases). Germline loops: CDR1 MDHEN, CDR2 SYDVKM. This CDR3 spans 15 amino acids. V lost 4 bases and J lost 4, with 16 bases in between. The CDR3 DNA sequence: TGTGCCAGCAGTTGGGACCGGCAATTCCCCACTGAAGCTTTCTTT. Translation gives CASSWDRQFPTEAFF.

This sequence joins TRBV7-2 and TRBJ2-2; 8 bases align to TRBD1. The V segment lost 6 bases and the J segment 6 bases; nucleotides outside the gene matches: 3. Germline assignment: CDR1 SGHTA and CDR2 FQGNSA. The CDR3 totals 13 residues. The CDR3, as DNA: TGTGCCAGCAGGAGACAGGGGCCCGGGGAGCTGTTTTTT. Amino acids: CASRRQGPGELFF.

The V and J genes are TRBV18 and TRBJ1-1; D uncertain. The germline gives CDR1 KGHSH, CDR2 LQKENI. V lost 5 bases and J lost 1, with 8 bases in between. The CDR3 contains 13 residues. CDR3 nucleotides: TGTGCCAGCTCATCTGGGTCGAACACTGAAGCTTTCTTT. Translated: CASSSGSNTEAFF.

V is TRBV11-2 and J is TRBJ1-2, with D unclear. The germline V gene has CDR1 SGHAT and CDR2 FQNNGV. There are 11 residues in the CDR3. V lost 5 bases and J lost 7, with 8 bases in between. CDR3 in DNA: TGTGCCAGCAGCCTTTATTCTGGCTACACCTTC. It yields the protein CASSLYSGYTF.

V usage is TRBV19 and J usage is TRBJ2-7; TRBD1 agrees at 10 bases. V was pared by 5 bases and J by 5 bases, with 6 bases of the junction left unmatched. The germline V gene encodes CDR1 LNHDA and CDR2 SQIVND (reference sequence). The CDR3 is 14 residues long. The CDR3 loop is CASSEPGQGNEQYF. CDR3 bases: TGTGCCAGTAGTGAACCGGGACAGGGGAACGAGCAGTACTTC.

This clone occurred a few times. V and J are TRBV6-6 and TRBJ2-3; D is perhaps TRBD2 (6 bases). The length of the CDR3 is 14 residues. The V and J ends lost 6 bases and 5 bases respectively, with 15 bases between them. Germline CDR1 and CDR2: MNHNY and SVGAGI (reference sequence). DNA for the CDR3: TGTGCCAGCAGCCCGCAGGGCGGGAAAGATACGCAGTATTTT. Amino acids: CASSPQGGKDTQYF.

This chain joins TRBV18 and TRBJ2-5, with TRBD1 identical over 8 bases. The CDR3 is 14 amino acids. Germline loops: CDR1 KGHSH, CDR2 LQKENI. The V and J ends lost 5 bases and 5 bases, in that order; junction bases with no gene match: 7. CDR3 in DNA: TGTGCCAGCTCAGGTGGACAGGGAGCCGAGACCCAGTACTTC. This encodes CASSGGQGAETQYF.

This clone was counted only a few times. DNA for the CDR3: TGTGCCAGCTCAGGACAGGTCCAAGAGACCCAGTACTTC. Its translation is CASSGQVQETQYF. The genes are TRBV18 and TRBJ2-5, with TRBD1 identical over 7 bases. The V segment lost 5 bases and the J segment 1 base; nucleotides outside the gene matches: 1. CDR1 and CDR2 from the germline V gene are KGHSH and LQKENI. The CDR3 loop spans 13 amino acids.

In this sample, this clone turned up a few times. The V and J genes are TRBV7-9 and TRBJ2-3; possibly TRBD1 for D (6 bases). The CDR3 contains 15 residues. Between the trimmed V and J ends, which lost 7 bases and 0 bases, there was a span of 14 bases. Germline V gene data show CDR1 as SEHNR and CDR2 as FQNEAQ (reference sequence). Here the CDR3 reads CASTSGQTSTDTQYF. The CDR3 DNA follows: TGTGCCAGCACCTCCGGACAGACTAGCACAGATACGCAGTATTTT.

This clone was found a few times. The chain couples TRBV7-9 to TRBJ2-3; D is unresolved. Germline CDR1 reads SEHNR; CDR2 reads FQNEAQ (reference sequence). Trimming took 7 bases from V and 1 from J, leaving 18 bases between them. The CDR3 runs to 16 residues. The CDR3: CASTTSFPTGTDTQYF. CDR3 DNA sequence: TGTGCCAGCACCACCTCGTTCCCTACTGGCACAGATACGCAGTATTTT.

J is TRBJ1-4 and V is TRBV5-4; 11 bases fit TRBD1. Germline CDR1 is SGHNT and CDR2 is YYREEE (reference sequence). This CDR3 contains 16 residues. V lost 4 bases to trimming and J lost 2 bases; unmatched junction nucleotides: 4. CDR3 in DNA: TGTGCCAGCAGCGCCCGGGACAGGGGGACTAATGAAAAACTGTTTTTT. Amino acids: CASSARDRGTNEKLFF.

A few counts support this clone. The chain has TRBV19 and TRBJ2-5; the match to TRBD1 covers 12 bases. This CDR3 spans 14 amino acids. J gave up 6 bases and V 7 bases, and 6 bases lay outside the gene matches. Germline CDR1 LNHDA, CDR2 SQIVND (reference sequence). The CDR3 spells CASIGTGGLKTQYF. The CDR3 coding sequence is TGTGCCAGTATCGGGACAGGGGGCTTAAAGACCCAGTACTTC. The full variable domain, in which reference TRBV19 and TRBJ2-5 provide the parts outside the CDR3, is DGGITQSPKYLFRKEGQNVTLSCEQNLNHDAMYWYRQDPGQGLRLIYYSQIVNDFQKGDIAEGYSVSREKKESFPLTVTSAQKNPTAFYLCASIGTGGLKTQYFGPGTRLLVL.

The chain is built from TRBV9 and TRBJ2-3; 7 bases are shared with TRBD1. The CDR3 is 15 residues long. Losses at the gene ends were 0 bases for V and 5 bases for J; bases not matched to a gene: 6. Germline values: CDR1 SGDLS, CDR2 YYNGEE. CDR3 bases: TGTGCCAGCAGCGTAGAGGCAGGGGGATTAGATACGCAGTATTTT. This sequence encodes CASSVEAGGLDTQYF.